A selection of T cell receptor beta chains follows, all from one sample in a study of shared clonotypes between healthy human individuals. Profiling relied on immunoSEQ multiplex PCR, and the TCRdb table lists in-frame clones only, not all of them. The repertoire holds roughly 590,000 clones, roughly 95% seen once, with approximately 0.1% in the top ten. The material sequenced was naive CD8+ T cells sorted from blood. The receptors here all came from a woman in her thirties in good health. The CDR3 runs from the conserved cysteine through the conserved F or W. Fields, in order: CDR3 DNA, CDR3 protein, clone size, V gene, J gene, D gene. The D gene is left open where the match is weak. Size is stated for part of the rows, as once, few or many counts, or as a class when the clone is expanded.

DNA: TGTGCCAGCAGCCAACGACAGGTGCGCTACAATGAGCAGTTCTTC; CDR3: CASSQRQVRYNEQFF; size: -; V: TRBV13; J: TRBJ2-1; D: -
DNA: TGTGCCAGTAGTATCGACCTAGCGGGAGAGGGAAACATTCAGTACTTC; CDR3: CASSIDLAGEGNIQYF; size: -; V: TRBV19; J: TRBJ2-4; D: TRBD2
DNA: TGTGCTAGTGGTTTATGGCCCGTGGGTGGGAGCTCCTACAATGAGCAGTTCTTC; CDR3: CASGLWPVGGSSYNEQFF; size: -; V: TRBV12-5; J: TRBJ2-1; D: -
DNA: TGTGCCAGCAGCCAATACAGGGGGAGCTCCTACGAGCAGTACTTC; CDR3: CASSQYRGSSYEQYF; size: -; V: TRBV14; J: TRBJ2-7; D: TRBD1
DNA: TGTGCCAGCAGAGTACGACAGGAAGTGGAGCCCCAGCATTTT; CDR3: CASRVRQEVEPQHF; size: -; V: TRBV28; J: TRBJ1-5; D: -
DNA: TGTGCCAGCAGCTTAGGCTTTGGTGGCAACACCTACGAGCAGTACTTC; CDR3: CASSLGFGGNTYEQYF; size: -; V: TRBV7-9; J: TRBJ2-7; D: -
DNA: TGTGCCAGCAGTTTAGCGAACACCGGGGAGCTGTTTTTT; CDR3: CASSLANTGELFF; size: -; V: TRBV28; J: TRBJ2-2; D: -
DNA: TGTGCCAGCAACGGGACTAGCGGGGAAACCTACGAGCAGTACTTC; CDR3: CASNGTSGETYEQYF; size: -; V: TRBV21-1; J: TRBJ2-7; D: -
DNA: TGTGCCAGCAGTTCGGGACGGAAAGCTTTCTTT; CDR3: CASSSGRKAFF; size: -; V: TRBV5-6; J: TRBJ1-1; D: -
DNA: TGTGCCAGCAGTTTATCGAGAGGGTACACCGGGGAGCTGTTTTTT; CDR3: CASSLSRGYTGELFF; size: -; V: TRBV28; J: TRBJ2-2; D: -
DNA: TGTGCCAGTAGTATAACAGTAGAGGCCGGGGAGCTGTTTTTT; CDR3: CASSITVEAGELFF; size: once; V: TRBV19; J: TRBJ2-2; D: -
DNA: TGTGCCAGCAGTGAAGGGGCGGGGATGAACACTGAAGCTTTCTTT; CDR3: CASSEGAGMNTEAFF; size: -; V: TRBV2; J: TRBJ1-1; D: -
DNA: TGTGCCAGCAGCCAGTCCACATACACTGAAGCTTTCTTT; CDR3: CASSQSTYTEAFF; size: -; V: TRBV5-6; J: TRBJ1-1; D: -
DNA: TGCAGCGTTGAAATGGAGGACTACGAGCAGTACTTC; CDR3: CSVEMEDYEQYF; size: -; V: TRBV29-1; J: TRBJ2-7; D: -
DNA: TGTGCCAGCAGCACTAATCCAGGACAGCCGACTAGCGGGAACTACAATGAGCAGTTCTTC; CDR3: CASSTNPGQPTSGNYNEQFF; size: -; V: TRBV28; J: TRBJ2-1; D: TRBD2
DNA: TGTGCCAGTAGTATGGACAGGGAGGGGACATATCAGCCCCAGCATTTT; CDR3: CASSMDREGTYQPQHF; size: -; V: TRBV19; J: TRBJ1-5; D: TRBD1
DNA: TGTGCCTCAGAACAACTAGAGGGGCGCACAGATACGCAGTATTTT; CDR3: CASEQLEGRTDTQYF; size: -; V: TRBV30; J: TRBJ2-3; D: -
DNA: TGTGCCAGCAGCGACGACAGGAGACCCTACAATGAGCAGTTCTTC; CDR3: CASSDDRRPYNEQFF; size: -; V: TRBV9; J: TRBJ2-1; D: -
DNA: TGTGCCAGCGCTGGGGGGCGGGGGTACACTGAAGCTTTCTTT; CDR3: CASAGGRGYTEAFF; size: -; V: TRBV6-1; J: TRBJ1-1; D: -
DNA: TGCGCCAGCAGCTCAAAGCGGGAGGGCCCCTACAATGAGCAGTTCTTC; CDR3: CASSSKREGPYNEQFF; size: -; V: TRBV5-1; J: TRBJ2-1; D: TRBD2
DNA: TGTGCCAGCAGGACCGCAGGGAACACTGAAGCTTTCTTT; CDR3: CASRTAGNTEAFF; size: -; V: TRBV9; J: TRBJ1-1; D: -
DNA: TGTGCCAGCAGCCCGCTGCTTCGTTGGGAGCAGTTCTTC; CDR3: CASSPLLRWEQFF; size: -; V: TRBV7-2; J: TRBJ2-1; D: -
DNA: TGTGCCAGCAGCTTTAGTCGGGGTCATGAGCAGTTCTTC; CDR3: CASSFSRGHEQFF; size: -; V: TRBV7-6; J: TRBJ2-1; D: -
DNA: TGCGCCAGCAGCTCGTCCCGCCGGACTAGCGGGAGCCATGAGCAGTTCTTC; CDR3: CASSSSRRTSGSHEQFF; size: -; V: TRBV5-1; J: TRBJ2-1; D: TRBD2
DNA: TGTGCCAGCAGCCTAGGGGGCTCCTTGTACAATGAGCAGTTCTTC; CDR3: CASSLGGSLYNEQFF; size: -; V: TRBV6-1; J: TRBJ2-1; D: TRBD1
DNA: TGTGCCAGCAGCGACCGAGGCGAGCAGTACTTC; CDR3: CASSDRGEQYF; size: -; V: TRBV2; J: TRBJ2-7; D: -
DNA: TGTGCCTGGAGTAGGCCTTTAAGCAATCAGCCCCAGCATTTT; CDR3: CAWSRPLSNQPQHF; size: -; V: TRBV30; J: TRBJ1-5; D: -
DNA: TGTGCCAGCAGGAATACAGGGCTATTGAACACTGAAGCTTTCTTT; CDR3: CASRNTGLLNTEAFF; size: -; V: TRBV6-1; J: TRBJ1-1; D: -
DNA: TGTGCCAGCAGTCAAGACAGCTACGAGCAGTACTTC; CDR3: CASSQDSYEQYF; size: -; V: TRBV28; J: TRBJ2-7; D: -
DNA: TGTGCCAGCAGCTCATCTCCCTGGGACAGGAGCCAACTGAACAATGAGCAGTTCTTC; CDR3: CASSSSPWDRSQLNNEQFF; size: -; V: TRBV11-3; J: TRBJ2-1; D: TRBD1
DNA: TGTGCCAGTAGCCTCTACGAGCGGGGAGAGCAGTACTTC; CDR3: CASSLYERGEQYF; size: -; V: TRBV19; J: TRBJ2-7; D: TRBD2
DNA: TGTGCCAGCAGCGGGACTGACTTGGAGCAGTTCTTC; CDR3: CASSGTDLEQFF; size: -; V: TRBV5-6; J: TRBJ2-1; D: -
DNA: TGCGCCAGCAGCCTACAGGGAGGAAAGACTGAAGCTTTCTTT; CDR3: CASSLQGGKTEAFF; size: -; V: TRBV4-1; J: TRBJ1-1; D: -
DNA: TGTGCCAGCAGTTTTTTTCCGAAGGAGACCCAGTACTTC; CDR3: CASSFFPKETQYF; size: -; V: TRBV27; J: TRBJ2-5; D: -
DNA: TGCGCCAGCAGCCCCGAAAGCTCCTACGAGCAGTACTTC; CDR3: CASSPESSYEQYF; size: -; V: TRBV5-1; J: TRBJ2-7; D: -
DNA: TGTGCCAGCAGCCCCGGGGGCACCGGGGAGCTGTTTTTT; CDR3: CASSPGGTGELFF; size: -; V: TRBV7-9; J: TRBJ2-2; D: -
DNA: TGCGCCAGCAGCTTGAGTCTGAAAACGCACACTGAAGCTTTCTTT; CDR3: CASSLSLKTHTEAFF; size: once; V: TRBV5-1; J: TRBJ1-1; D: -
DNA: TGTGCCAGCAGCCCCGATCTCTCTGGAAACACCATATATTTT; CDR3: CASSPDLSGNTIYF; size: few; V: TRBV7-9; J: TRBJ1-3; D: -
DNA: TGTGCCAGTAGTATAGAGGCGGGGGCCTACAATGAGCAGTTCTTC; CDR3: CASSIEAGAYNEQFF; size: once; V: TRBV19; J: TRBJ2-1; D: TRBD2
DNA: TGTGCCAGCAGCCTCGGGACGGACTTTTTCGAGCAGTACTTC; CDR3: CASSLGTDFFEQYF; size: -; V: TRBV5-6; J: TRBJ2-7; D: -
DNA: TGTGCCAGCAGCTTAGACTCGGGAACTGAAGCTTTCTTT; CDR3: CASSLDSGTEAFF; size: -; V: TRBV7-9; J: TRBJ1-1; D: -
DNA: TGCAGCGTTGTGACGGGAAACTATGGCTACACCTTC; CDR3: CSVVTGNYGYTF; size: -; V: TRBV29-1; J: TRBJ1-2; D: -
DNA: TGTGCCAGCAGTGTCAGGGGTCCACCTACGGGATATAGCAATCAGCCCCAGCATTTT; CDR3: CASSVRGPPTGYSNQPQHF; size: -; V: TRBV27; J: TRBJ1-5; D: -
DNA: TGCGCCAGCAGCCCCGGGACTAGCGCGAACGAGCAGTACTTC; CDR3: CASSPGTSANEQYF; size: -; V: TRBV5-1; J: TRBJ2-7; D: TRBD2
DNA: TGTGCCAGCAGCCCAGGACGACAAGGAGAGACCCAGTACTTC; CDR3: CASSPGRQGETQYF; size: -; V: TRBV7-6; J: TRBJ2-5; D: -
DNA: TGCGCCAGCGGACCGGGACAGGGCCCCTACGAGCAGTACTTC; CDR3: CASGPGQGPYEQYF; size: once; V: TRBV5-1; J: TRBJ2-7; D: TRBD1
DNA: TGTGCCAGTAGTCCTGGACAGCAGAACACTGAAGCTTTCTTT; CDR3: CASSPGQQNTEAFF; size: -; V: TRBV19; J: TRBJ1-1; D: -
DNA: TGTGCCAGCAGCTTCGGACAGGGAAACACTGAAGCTTTCTTT; CDR3: CASSFGQGNTEAFF; size: -; V: TRBV13; J: TRBJ1-1; D: TRBD1